The 29 T cell receptor beta chains listed next were all sequenced from one sample in a study of T cell responses to AZD1222 COVID-19 vaccine. Clones were sequenced by immunoSEQ multiplex PCR, and TCRdb holds only the in-frame ones, with some missing. In the table there are about 130,000 clones, 85% to 95% of which are singletons. Material: peripheral blood, obtained on day 0 of AZD1222 vaccination. These receptors were obtained from an adult in good health.

The chain has TRBV6-5 and TRBJ1-2; maybe TRBD1 (5 bases). The V end was cut by 8 bases, the J end by 4 bases, with 14 bases between. Germline-derived CDR1 and CDR2 are MNHEY and SVGAGI. The CDR3 consists of 13 residues. In DNA, the CDR3 is TGTGCCAGCGCGGACGGGGGAGGCTATGGCTACACCTTC. Protein sequence: CASADGGGYGYTF.

The chain couples TRBV7-9 to TRBJ1-2; 9 bases match TRBD1. The ends lost 3 bases at V and 0 bases at J; junction bases unmatched: 5. The CDR3 is made up of 16 amino acids. The germline V gene has CDR1 SEHNR and CDR2 FQNEAQ (reference sequence). Here the CDR3 DNA reads TGTGCCAGCAGCTTCGCCGGGACAGGGACTAACTATGGCTACACCTTC. The encoded protein is CASSFAGTGTNYGYTF.

As DNA, the CDR3 is TGTGCCAGCAGCTTGCAGGGGGCCTATGGCTACACCTTC. This codes for CASSLQGAYGYTF. The V and J genes are TRBV5-5 and TRBJ1-2; TRBD1 aligns across 8 bases. Germline assignment: CDR1 SGHKS and CDR2 YYEKEE (reference sequence). Losses at the gene ends were 1 base for V and 4 bases for J; bases not matched to a gene: 0. This CDR3 contains 13 residues.

This chain connects TRBV6-5 to TRBJ1-6; D not certain. CDR3 length equals 14 residues. Germline V gene sequence: CDR1 MNHEY, CDR2 SVGAGI. Trimming cost V 6 bases and J 1 base, with 7 bases left between them. The CDR3 region has the DNA TGTGCCAGCAGGTGGGGTTCCTATAATTCACCCCTCCACTTT. Protein: CASRWGSYNSPLHF.

The chain joins TRBV19 to TRBJ1-1; D might be TRBD1 (6 bases). V gave up 3 bases and J gave up 0 bases, with 11 bases separating them. Germline V gene data show CDR1 as LNHDA and CDR2 as SQIVND (reference sequence). The length of the CDR3 is 15 residues. The CDR3 sequence: CASSITGFMNTEAFF. In nucleotides, the CDR3 is TGTGCCAGTAGTATCACAGGGTTCATGAACACTGAAGCTTTCTTT. Combining the CDR3 with reference TRBV19 and TRBJ1-1 gives the whole variable domain DGGITQSPKYLFRKEGQNVTLSCEQNLNHDAMYWYRQDPGQGLRLIYYSQIVNDFQKGDIAEGYSVSREKKESFPLTVTSAQKNPTAFYLCASSITGFMNTEAFFGQGTRLTVV.

The CDR3 nucleotides read TGCAGTGCTCGTGGACAGGCCCTACCTGAAGCTTTCTTT. Protein sequence: CSARGQALPEAFF. The genes are TRBV20-1 and TRBJ1-1; 7 nucleotides agree with TRBD1. CDR1 and CDR2 from the germline V gene are DFQATT and SNEGSKA (reference sequence). V was clipped by 5 bases and J by 6 bases; unmatched bases: 9. The CDR3 spans 13 residues.

The chain couples TRBV11-3 to TRBJ2-1; 7 bases align to TRBD2. CDR1 SGHNT and CDR2 YENEEA come from the germline V gene. With 2 bases clipped from V and 2 bases from J, the junction kept 3 bases outside the gene matches. The CDR3 consists of 15 residues. CDR3 loop: CASSLQAGTYNEQFF. The DNA of the CDR3 is TGTGCCAGCAGCTTACAAGCGGGGACCTACAATGAGCAGTTCTTC.

This clone is a singleton in its sample. This chain connects TRBV7-9 to TRBJ1-1; D is unclear. CDR1 and CDR2 (germline): SEHNR, FQNEAQ (reference sequence). Deletions cut 4 bases from V and 3 bases from J, with 21 bases between. The length of the CDR3 is 17 residues. Here the CDR3 reads CASSSETLRWEDTEAFF. For the CDR3, the DNA is TGTGCCAGCAGCTCCGAAACTCTTAGGTGGGAGGACACTGAAGCTTTCTTT.

The V gene is TRBV5-1, the J gene TRBJ1-2; D unclear. The V and J ends lost 4 bases and 1 base respectively, with 11 bases between them. The germline V gene encodes CDR1 SGHRS and CDR2 YFSETQ. CDR3 size: 14 residues. CDR3 DNA: TGCGCCAGCAGCACGGTTGACGGTAACTATGGCTACACCTTC. Protein product: CASSTVDGNYGYTF.

The V and J genes are TRBV18 and TRBJ1-2; D gene uncertain. The CDR3 is made up of 14 amino acids. Germline CDR1 KGHSH, CDR2 LQKENI. V lost 0 bases to trimming and J lost 2 bases, with 7 bases between them. CDR3 sequence (DNA): TGTGCCAGCTCACCACCGGGAGGGAACTATGGCTACACCTTC. Amino acids: CASSPPGGNYGYTF. Full variable domain (remainder filled in from reference TRBV18 and TRBJ1-2): NAGVMQNPRHLVRRRGQEARLRCSPMKGHSHVYWYRQLPEEGLKFMVYLQKENIIDESGMPKERFSAEFPKEGPSILRIQQVVRGDSAAYFCASSPPGGNYGYTFGSGTRLTVV.

CDR3 amino acids: CASSLAGDGEAFF. CDR3 in DNA: TGTGCCAGCAGTTTAGCGGGCGATGGGGAAGCTTTCTTT. The chain carries TRBV27 and TRBJ1-1; D is unresolved. Germline CDR1 reads MNHEY; CDR2 reads SMNVEV (reference sequence). Trimming stripped 2 bases from V and 8 bases from J, with 12 bases between. The CDR3 contains 13 residues.

This rearrangement joins TRBV15 to TRBJ1-5; D not resolved. CDR1 and CDR2 (germline): LNHNV, YYDKDF (reference sequence). The CDR3 length is 15 residues. Trimming removed 9 bases at V and 0 bases at J, with 15 bases between. The CDR3 nucleotides are TGTGCCACGGGAAAAGACCACCTTAGCAATCAGCCCCAGCATTTT. Its translation: CATGKDHLSNQPQHF.

The V gene is TRBV7-9, the J gene TRBJ1-1, with D possibly TRBD1 on 6 matching bases. Germline V lookup: CDR1 SEHNR, CDR2 FQNEAQ (reference sequence). V dropped 10 bases and J dropped 1 base, with 22 bases sitting between them. The CDR3 extends over 16 amino acids. The CDR3 protein is CATELWRRDTNTEAFF. CDR3 in DNA: TGTGCCACCGAGTTATGGAGACGGGACACGAACACTGAAGCTTTCTTT.

This chain joins TRBV5-1 and TRBJ1-2; 9 nucleotides match TRBD1. The germline V gene has CDR1 SGHRS and CDR2 YFSETQ. The CDR3 length is 15 residues. J lost 6 bases, V lost 3 bases, and 9 bases had no gene match. The CDR3 DNA reads TGCGCCAGCAGCTGGGGACAGGGAAGGACCAATGGCTACACCTTC. Its protein product is CASSWGQGRTNGYTF.

The J gene is TRBJ1-2, the V gene TRBV2; tentatively, D is TRBD1 (5 bases). Per germline, CDR1 SNHLY and CDR2 FYNNEI. The CDR3 length is 13 residues. The V end lost 4 bases, the J end lost 8 bases, and 14 bases lay between the germline ends. The CDR3 loop is CASSVGTVAGYTF. In DNA, the CDR3 is TGTGCCAGCAGTGTAGGGACGGTCGCAGGCTACACCTTC.

V is TRBV24-1 and J is TRBJ1-5; TRBD1 might be the D (5 bases). Germline V gene lookup returns CDR1 KGHDR and CDR2 SFDVKD. The V gene lost 10 bases and the J gene lost 4 bases, with 19 bases spanning the gap. The CDR3 extends over 15 amino acids. The CDR3 protein is CATMGEWGVNQPQHF. The CDR3 coding sequence is TGTGCCACAATGGGGGAGTGGGGGGTAAATCAGCCCCAGCATTTT.

The chain recombines TRBV6-1 with TRBJ1-2; D remains unclear. V was trimmed by 2 bases and J by 6 bases, leaving 4 bases between them. The CDR3 runs 11 residues. Germline lookup yields CDR1 MNHNS and CDR2 SASEGT. CDR3 sequence (DNA): TGTGCCAGCAGTGAAAACCATGGCTACACCTTC. This sequence encodes CASSENHGYTF.

The chain links TRBV5-3 to TRBJ2-2; D not resolved. TRBV5-3 is sorted into the ORF group, with uncertain function. The CDR3 is 15 residues long. V was trimmed by 0 bases and J by 5 bases, leaving 11 bases between them. In DNA form, the CDR3 reads TGTGCCAGAAGCTTGGTTGATAGGGAAACCGGGGAGCTGTTTTTT. Its protein is CARSLVDRETGELFF.

The rearrangement links TRBV14 to TRBJ1-1, with D tentatively TRBD1 (5 bases). The CDR3 is 13 residues long. V was cut by 4 bases and J by 8 bases, with 14 bases left in between. The germline CDR1 and CDR2 sequences are SGHDN and FVKESK. In nucleotides, the CDR3 is TGTGCCAGCAGCCTGGTCCGCGGGGGGGAAGCTTTCTTT. Translated, it gives CASSLVRGGEAFF.

The genes are TRBV25-1 and TRBJ2-2; unclear D gene. CDR3 length: 14 residues. Germline CDR1 and CDR2: MGHDK and SYGVNS. Trimming stripped 7 bases from V and 0 bases from J, with 9 bases between. CDR3: CASTGRPNTGELFF. The CDR3 nucleotides are TGTGCCAGCACTGGCAGACCGAACACCGGGGAGCTGTTTTTT. Based on the CDR3 plus reference TRBV25-1 and TRBJ2-2, the full variable domain is EADIYQTPRYLVIGTGKKITLECSQTMGHDKMYWYQQDPGMELHLIHYSYGVNSTEKGDLSSESTVSRIRTEHFPLTLESARPSHTSQYLCASTGRPNTGELFFGEGSRLTVL.

This sequence joins TRBV27 and TRBJ1-1; the D is unclear. The CDR3 is 14 amino acids. Germline CDR1 reads MNHEY; CDR2 reads SMNVEV (reference sequence). Trimming left V 5 bases short and J 2 bases short, with 12 bases between. Written as DNA, the CDR3 is TGTGCCAGCAGTCTAACAAGGCTCAACACTGAAGCTTTCTTT. Protein sequence: CASSLTRLNTEAFF.

The gene calls are TRBV7-6 and TRBJ1-1, with D hard to call. CDR3 length: 15 amino acids. CDR1 is SGHVS and CDR2 is FNYEAQ in the germline V gene. Trimming removed 0 bases from V and 4 bases from J, with 12 bases in between. The CDR3 protein is CASSLAPGGRTEAFF. CDR3 coding DNA: TGTGCCAGCAGCTTAGCCCCGGGAGGGCGCACTGAAGCTTTCTTT.

The chain recombines TRBV11-2 with TRBJ2-3; no reliable D call. The CDR3 contains 12 residues. The germline V gene encodes CDR1 SGHAT and CDR2 FQNNGV. Trimming cost V 1 base and J 7 bases, with 6 bases left between them. CDR3 region: CASSLVLHTQYF. The CDR3 region has the DNA TGTGCCAGCAGCTTAGTGCTCCATACGCAGTATTTT.

The rearrangement links TRBV15 to TRBJ1-6, with 7 bases that match TRBD1. The CDR3 consists of 13 residues. With 8 bases clipped from V and 5 bases from J, the junction kept 3 bases outside the gene matches. Germline values: CDR1 LNHNV, CDR2 YYDKDF (reference sequence). CDR3 region: CATGTDNNSPLHF. For the CDR3, the DNA is TGTGCCACCGGGACAGACAATAATTCACCCCTCCACTTT.

The chain couples TRBV6-6 to TRBJ1-6; D is unresolved. The CDR3 has 13 amino acids. Germline loops: CDR1 MNHNY, CDR2 SVGAGI (reference sequence). The V end was cut by 4 bases, the J end by 10 bases, with 11 bases between. The CDR3 here is CASSWMQPSPLHF. For the CDR3, the DNA is TGTGCCAGCAGTTGGATGCAGCCCTCACCCCTCCACTTT.

The chain couples TRBV5-6 to TRBJ2-7; D may be TRBD2 (5 bases). CDR1 and CDR2 (germline): SGHDT, YYEEEE. V was shortened by 0 bases and J by 3 bases, with 10 bases between the two germline ends. There are 14 residues in the CDR3. CDR3 sequence: CASSLGRTFYEQYF. Here the CDR3 DNA reads TGTGCCAGCAGCTTGGGACGGACTTTCTACGAGCAGTACTTC.

The J gene is TRBJ2-5, the V gene TRBV15; no clear D. The germline gives CDR1 LNHNV, CDR2 YYDKDF (reference sequence). V gave up 3 bases and J gave up 4 bases, with 9 bases separating them. This CDR3 contains 13 residues. This chain's CDR3 is CATSSPAGETQYF. CDR3 nucleotides: TGTGCCACCAGCAGCCCCGCCGGAGAGACCCAGTACTTC.

This clone was seen a handful of times. This chain links TRBV27 with TRBJ2-3; tentative D call: TRBD2 (6 bases). The CDR3 covers 17 residues. Germline CDR1 is MNHEY and CDR2 is SMNVEV (reference sequence). The V and J ends lost 0 bases and 6 bases respectively, with 19 bases between them. This CDR3 is CASSLSLDNRAGDTQYF. The CDR3 DNA reads as TGTGCCAGCAGTTTATCCCTCGACAACCGGGCGGGGGATACGCAGTATTTT.

The chain couples TRBV2 to TRBJ1-2; 9 bases map to TRBD1. The germline V gene has CDR1 SNHLY and CDR2 FYNNEI. V lost 7 bases and J lost 4; bases outside the gene matches: 4. The CDR3 is 13 residues long. CDR3 nucleotides: TGTGCCAGCACTCAGGACAGGGGCTATGGCTACACCTTC. Translated, it gives CASTQDRGYGYTF.